What follows are 25 T cell receptor beta chains derived from one specimen sequenced in a study of T cells after yellow fever vaccination (dated by TCRdb to the late 2010s). The treatment or condition label of this sample denotes: live attenuated yellow fever vaccine strain. The library was made by 5' RACE. Sequencing took place on an Illumina HiSeq 2500. Using fastp trimming at Q25 and MiXCR clonotype assembly, TCRdb reanalyzed the public sequencing data and kept in-frame beta chains. A single entry per CDR3 protein holds the most common genes and DNA from its merged rows. Here the sample has more than 250,000 distinct CDR3 sequences; around 6.8% occur a single time. The top ten clonotypes cover over 15% of the sample. The sample in question was PBMCs, obtained roughly 45 days after the first yellow fever vaccination. These receptors all stem from a man between 18 and 29 years old who received the YFV17D yellow fever vaccine.

This clonotype was counted at least ten times. The rearrangement joins TRBV24-1 to TRBJ1-2; D unresolved. CDR1 KGHDR and CDR2 SFDVKD come from the germline V gene. This CDR3 region has 12 residues. V was trimmed by 5 bases and J by 8 bases, leaving 11 bases between them. The CDR3 here is CATSVLGYGYTF. In nucleotides, the CDR3 is TGTGCCACCAGTGTTCTTGGGTACGGCTACACCTTC.

The V call is TRBV19, the J call TRBJ2-7; D tentatively reads TRBD1 or TRBD2 (5 bases each). V lost 5 bases and J 2 bases, leaving 13 bases between the germline ends. CDR1 is LNHDA, CDR2 SQIVND, per germline (reference sequence). The CDR3 extends over 14 amino acids. CDR3 sequence: CASSAWDGAYEQYF. In DNA, the CDR3 is TGTGCCAGTAGTGCGTGGGACGGCGCCTACGAGCAGTACTTC.

This clonotype has only a few counts. The rearrangement uses TRBV12-3 or TRBV12-4 and TRBJ1-4, with 7 bases fitting TRBD1. The CDR3 runs 13 residues. V lost 3 bases to trimming and J lost 7 bases; unmatched junction nucleotides: 2. In DNA form, the CDR3 reads TGTGCCAGCAGTTTTGGGACAGCTGAAAAACTGTTTTTT. This gives the protein CASSFGTAEKLFF.

The genes are TRBV30 and TRBJ2-7; 7 nucleotides line up with TRBD1. Germline V gives CDR1 GTSNPN, CDR2 SVGIG (reference sequence). V shed 8 bases and J 0 bases; nucleotides not matched to a gene: 10. This CDR3 spans 14 amino acids. The CDR3 reads CASELTGNSYEQYF. CDR3 coding DNA: TGTGCCAGCGAACTGACAGGGAACTCCTACGAGCAGTACTTC.

The V and J genes are TRBV3-1 and TRBJ2-5, with 11 bases identical to TRBD2. V shed 1 base, J shed 2 bases, and the junction held 0 bases outside the gene matches. The CDR3 is made up of 15 amino acids. Germline V lookup: CDR1 LGHDT, CDR2 YNNKEL (reference sequence). The DNA for the CDR3 is TGTGCCAGCAGCCAAGGACTAGCGGGGCAAGAGACCCAGTACTTC. This codes for CASSQGLAGQETQYF.

This clonotype was seen only a few times. The chain couples TRBV7-3 to TRBJ2-2, with 8 bases that match TRBD2. CDR1 and CDR2 (germline): SGHTA, FQGTGA. V shed 3 bases, J shed 5 bases, and the junction held 17 bases outside the gene matches. CDR3 size: 19 residues. CDR3 sequence: CASSFYRHRIAGRTGELFF. The CDR3 DNA sequence: TGTGCCAGCAGCTTCTATCGTCATAGGATAGCGGGGCGGACCGGGGAGCTGTTTTTT.

The chain combines TRBV5-6 with TRBJ1-1; TRBD1 matches at 11 bases. The V segment lost 0 bases and the J segment 5 bases; nucleotides outside the gene matches: 9. Germline V CDR1 and CDR2: SGHDT, YYEEEE. The CDR3 extends over 17 amino acids. The CDR3 DNA reads as TGTGCCAGCAGCTTGGTGGGGACAGGGGGTAAGGATACTGAAGCTTTCTTT. Its translation: CASSLVGTGGKDTEAFF.

This clonotype was seen at least ten times. J is TRBJ2-5 and V is TRBV20-1; D not certain. The V end was cut by 3 bases, the J end by 2 bases, with 10 bases between. The germline gives CDR1 DFQATT, CDR2 SNEGSKA (reference sequence). The CDR3 contains 13 residues. The CDR3 nucleotides read TGCAGTGCTAGTAGGCGGTCTCAAGAGACCCAGTACTTC. This translates into CSASRRSQETQYF.

The CDR3 loop reads CATSDSGTFEAFF. The CDR3 DNA reads TGTGCCACCAGTGACTCCGGGACGTTTGAAGCTTTCTTT. This chain connects TRBV24-1 to TRBJ1-1, with TRBD1 as a possible D gene (5 bases). This CDR3 is 13 amino acids long. Trimming left V 4 bases short and J 7 bases short, with 12 bases between. The germline gives CDR1 KGHDR, CDR2 SFDVKD.

This clonotype was recorded many times. V is TRBV7-2 and J is TRBJ1-6; D remains unclear. Trimming pared 4 bases from V and 7 bases from J, leaving 8 bases between. CDR3 length equals 13 residues. Germline CDR1 SGHTA, CDR2 FQGNSA. Here the CDR3 reads CASSSDTNSPLHF. CDR3 DNA: TGTGCCAGCAGCTCAGACACAAATTCACCCCTCCACTTT.

In this sample, this clonotype turned up a few times. The chain uses TRBV11-2 and TRBJ2-3, with TRBD1 as a possible D gene (6 bases). Per germline, CDR1 SGHAT and CDR2 FQNNGV. The CDR3 is 12 residues long. Trimming removed 5 bases at V and 11 bases at J, with 14 bases between. The CDR3 region has the DNA TGTGCCAGCAGCAGCCAGGGGTTACGGCAGTATTTT. It codes for CASSSQGLRQYF.

The gene calls are TRBV30 and TRBJ2-6; D is undetermined. The germline V and J ends were trimmed by 0 bases and 4 bases, with 4 bases remaining between them. CDR3 size: 13 residues. Germline V gene data show CDR1 as GTSNPN and CDR2 as SVGIG (reference sequence). The CDR3: CAWSVGGANVLTF. As DNA, the CDR3 is TGTGCCTGGAGTGTAGGCGGGGCCAACGTCCTGACTTTC.

The sample holds a few counts of this clonotype. This sequence joins TRBV18 and TRBJ2-1; D remains ambiguous. The germline V and J ends were trimmed by 3 bases and 3 bases, with 15 bases remaining between them. Looked up from germline, CDR1 is KGHSH and CDR2 is LQKENI. CDR3 length equals 16 residues. CDR3 protein: CASSPVGGSVYNEQFF. The DNA of the CDR3 is TGTGCCAGCTCACCGGTGGGTGGCAGTGTCTACAATGAGCAGTTCTTC. Looking up the rest from reference TRBV18 and TRBJ2-1 gives the full variable domain: NAGVMQNPRHLVRRRGQEARLRCSPMKGHSHVYWYRQLPEEGLKFMVYLQKENIIDESGMPKERFSAEFPKEGPSILRIQQVVRGDSAAYFCASSPVGGSVYNEQFFGPGTRLTVL.

As for this clonotype: With a much larger clone just one base away, this may be a read error. This chain connects TRBV28 to TRBJ1-2; D remains ambiguous. Germline assignment: CDR1 MDHEN and CDR2 SYDVKM. CDR3 size: 13 residues. Here the CDR3 reads CPSSLSNADGYTF. CDR3 DNA sequence: TGTCCCAGCAGTTTATCGAATGCGGATGGCTACACCTTC.

The J gene is TRBJ2-1, the V gene TRBV20-1, with TRBD2 matching over 11 bases. The CDR3 has 14 amino acids. Germline assignment: CDR1 DFQATT and CDR2 SNEGSKA (reference sequence). V dropped 6 bases and J dropped 6; count of bases not matched to a gene: 7. As DNA, the CDR3 is TGCAGTGCAGTTCTAGCGGGGGGCTTCAATGAGCAGTTCTTC. Encoded protein: CSAVLAGGFNEQFF.

This clonotype was recorded a few times. The rearrangement joins TRBV5-1 to TRBJ2-5, with 8 nucleotides matching TRBD1. CDR1 and CDR2 (germline): SGHRS, YFSETQ. Trimming removed 0 bases from V and 5 bases from J; junction bases left unmatched: 9. This CDR3 region has 16 residues. CDR3 in DNA: TGCGCCAGCAGCTTGGAGGCAGGGGGCGCGGTGGAGACCCAGTACTTC. Encoded protein: CASSLEAGGAVETQYF.

This chain links TRBV7-2 with TRBJ1-4; 7 bases are a match to TRBD1. Germline values: CDR1 SGHTA, CDR2 FQGNSA. This CDR3 contains 13 residues. Germline trimming cut 4 bases from V and 9 bases from J; bases unmatched to any gene: 5. CDR3 sequence (DNA): TGTGCCAGCAGCTCTAACAGGGGTCAAAAACTGTTTTTT. Translating it yields CASSSNRGQKLFF.

This clonotype was observed at least ten times. The rearrangement uses TRBV7-3 and TRBJ2-1; 8 bases line up with TRBD2. This CDR3 is 13 amino acids long. The germline V gene encodes CDR1 SGHTA and CDR2 FQGTGA. V lost 2 bases to trimming and J lost 12 bases; unmatched junction nucleotides: 6. CDR3 nucleotides: TGTGCCAGCAGCTTACCTACGGGGGGGCCGCAGTTCTTC. Translating gives CASSLPTGGPQFF.

This chain connects TRBV20-1 to TRBJ1-4; tentative D call: TRBD1 (6 bases). The V and J ends lost 2 bases and 7 bases respectively, with 17 bases between them. The CDR3 is 15 amino acids. CDR1 is DFQATT and CDR2 is SNEGSKA in the germline V gene (reference sequence). In nucleotides, the CDR3 is TGCAGTGCTAGAAGACAGGCACGGGCTGGTGAAAAACTGTTTTTT. It translates to CSARRQARAGEKLFF.

This clonotype came up many times. V usage is TRBV7-8 and J usage is TRBJ1-1; no clear D. CDR1 is SGHVS and CDR2 is FQNEAQ in the germline V gene. Trimming took off 1 base at V and 1 base at J, with 7 bases between the two ends. There are 14 residues in the CDR3. CDR3 nucleotide sequence: TGTGCCAGCAGCTTAGGCATAAGGAACACTGAAGCTTTCTTT. Its protein product is CASSLGIRNTEAFF.

This clonotype was observed at least ten times. The genes are TRBV20-1 and TRBJ1-1; D ambiguous. The CDR3 consists of 13 residues. Germline CDR1 DFQATT, CDR2 SNEGSKA (reference sequence). V gave up 5 bases and J gave up 1 base, with 11 bases separating them. DNA of the CDR3: TGCAGTGCTCCCGTCCTCCCGAACACTGAAGCTTTCTTT. Translating gives CSAPVLPNTEAFF.

This clonotype was seen at least ten times. The CDR3 spells CASSLVTVGWETQYF. CDR3 DNA: TGCGCCAGCAGCTTGGTGACAGTTGGATGGGAGACCCAGTACTTC. The chain is built from TRBV5-1 and TRBJ2-5; maybe TRBD1 (5 bases). CDR1 is SGHRS, CDR2 YFSETQ, per germline. V was pared by 0 bases and J by 5 bases, with 14 bases between. The CDR3 sequence is 15 residues long.

This clonotype has a handful of counts. The rearrangement links TRBV23-1 to TRBJ2-7; 7 bases line up with TRBD2. TRBV23-1 is reported as an ORF; its role is uncertain. After removal of 0 bases from V and 2 bases from J, the junction contained 4 bases not matched to a gene. This CDR3 is built from 15 residues. The CDR3 nucleotides read TGCGCCAGCAGTCAATCATGGGGGGGGGCCTACGAGCAGTACTTC. It encodes CASSQSWGGAYEQYF.

This clonotype has a handful of counts. This chain joins TRBV7-9 and TRBJ2-3, with 11 nucleotides matching TRBD2. Germline lookup yields CDR1 SEHNR and CDR2 FQNEAQ (reference sequence). V shed 5 bases and J 4 bases; nucleotides not matched to a gene: 5. This CDR3 contains 15 residues. The CDR3 region has the DNA TGTGCCAGCAGCCGTAGCGGGGGGGCCCCAGATACGCAGTATTTT. It codes for CASSRSGGAPDTQYF.

J is TRBJ2-3 and V is TRBV7-3, with D hard to call. The length of the CDR3 is 12 residues. The V gene's germline CDR1 is SGHTA and CDR2 FQGTGA. The ends were cut back, 5 bases at V and 8 bases at J, with 11 bases in the middle. The CDR3 region is CASSVGRGTQYF. CDR3 DNA: TGTGCCAGCAGCGTGGGTAGAGGTACGCAGTATTTT.